This TCR beta chain was documented in a study of Ad26.COV2.S vaccination and SARS-CoV-2 variants. Notes on the study in general: Recipients given vaccine exceeded placebo recipients in spike-specific TCR breadth. Total responses of T cells may have been underestimated by the analyses of TCR breadth and depth.

Deletions cut 0 bases from V and 7 bases from J, with 13 bases between. Germline CDR1 reads SGDLS; CDR2 reads YYNGEE. The CDR3 runs to 14 residues. Sequencing used immunoSEQ multiplex PCR; TCRdb keeps in-frame clones, though not all of them. The sample consists of roughly 700,000 clones, 80% to 90% of them appearing once. Specified treatment: about 20 received Ad26.COV2.S at low or high dose, single or two shots; several received placebo; per-sample allocation not given. Sampling was performed 63 days after the first vaccine or placebo injection. Vaccination used an Ad26 vector expressing Wuhan-strain SARS-CoV-2 spike. About this clone itself: Its specificity is unknown.

The sequence was obtained from a person aged 18-65 years who received the Ad26.COV2.S COVID-19 vaccine or a placebo. The source material was peripheral blood, sampled in a trial of Ad26.COV2.S vaccine versus placebo. The J gene is TRBJ1-1, the V gene TRBV9; D is possibly TRBD1 (5 bases). DNA of the CDR3: TGTGCCAGCAGCGTAGTCGGGGGATCCGGTGAAGCTTTCTTT. This gives the protein CASSVVGGSGEAFF.